Here is one T cell receptor (beta chain) with its context. How the authors handled the data: Amplification of reference gene primers was used by the study to estimate nucleated cell counts. Using immunoSEQ multiplex PCR, the repertoire was profiled, and TCRdb retains in-frame clones only, with some absent. V, J and clone size derive from that table, while D and trimming were established from the DNA sequence. The table records roughly 70,000 clones, less than 95% of them present only once. Per the germline V gene, CDR1 is LGHDT and CDR2 is YNNKEL (reference sequence). With 2 bases removed from V and 7 bases from J, the gap between germline ends came to 14 bases. This CDR3 is 15 amino acids long. These data are taken from a study of blood T cell repertoires in COVID-19. Study-level background: The United States, Italy and Spain were the sources of the acute and convalescent COVID-19 samples. From T cells, B-cell-depleted T cells, or PBMCs came the material, which was cDNA or gDNA.

A Seattle source enrolled patients during active infection and followed them longitudinally. The sequencing input was peripheral blood. This clonotype was obtained from a man aged 45 to 65 with COVID-19, enrolled during active disease. The genes are TRBV3-1 (or the pseudogene TRBV3-2) and TRBJ1-4, with D possibly matching TRBD1 (5 bases). The CDR3 DNA sequence: TGTGCCAGCAGCCAACCAGGGAATTGGGCTGAAAAACTGTTTTTT. Translation gives CASSQPGNWAEKLFF.